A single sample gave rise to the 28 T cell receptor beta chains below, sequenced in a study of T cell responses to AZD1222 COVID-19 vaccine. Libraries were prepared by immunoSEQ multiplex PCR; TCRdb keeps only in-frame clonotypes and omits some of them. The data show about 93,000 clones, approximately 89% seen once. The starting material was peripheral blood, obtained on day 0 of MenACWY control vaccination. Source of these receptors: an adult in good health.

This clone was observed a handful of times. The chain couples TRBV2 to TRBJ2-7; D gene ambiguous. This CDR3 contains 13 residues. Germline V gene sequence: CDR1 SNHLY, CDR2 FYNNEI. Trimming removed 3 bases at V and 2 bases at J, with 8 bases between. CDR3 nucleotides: TGTGCCAGCAGTGATCCAGCCGCCTACGAGCAGTACTTC. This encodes CASSDPAAYEQYF.

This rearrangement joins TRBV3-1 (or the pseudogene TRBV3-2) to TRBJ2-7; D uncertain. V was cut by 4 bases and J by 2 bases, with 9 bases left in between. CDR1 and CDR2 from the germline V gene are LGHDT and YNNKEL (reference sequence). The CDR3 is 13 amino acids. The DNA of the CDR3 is TGTGCCAGCAGCCGGGCAGCAACCTACGAGCAGTACTTC. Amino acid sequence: CASSRAATYEQYF.

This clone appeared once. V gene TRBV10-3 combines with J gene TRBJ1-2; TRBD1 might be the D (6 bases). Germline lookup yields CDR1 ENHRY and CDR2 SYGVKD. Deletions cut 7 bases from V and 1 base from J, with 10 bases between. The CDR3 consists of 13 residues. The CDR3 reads CAITDSSNYGYTF. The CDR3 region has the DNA TGTGCCATCACGGACAGTAGTAACTATGGCTACACCTTC.

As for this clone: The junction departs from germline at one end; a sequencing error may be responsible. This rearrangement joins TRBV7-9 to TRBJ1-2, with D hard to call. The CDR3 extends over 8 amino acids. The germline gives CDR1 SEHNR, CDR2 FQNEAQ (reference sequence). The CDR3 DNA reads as TGTGCCAGCAGTCGGGAGGACTTC. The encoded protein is CASSREDF.

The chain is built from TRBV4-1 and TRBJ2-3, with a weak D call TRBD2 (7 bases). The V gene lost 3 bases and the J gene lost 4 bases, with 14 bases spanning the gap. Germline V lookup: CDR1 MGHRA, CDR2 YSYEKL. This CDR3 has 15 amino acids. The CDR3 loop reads CASSQGGGLADTQYF. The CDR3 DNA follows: TGCGCCAGCAGCCAGGGGGGGGGCCTAGCAGATACGCAGTATTTT.

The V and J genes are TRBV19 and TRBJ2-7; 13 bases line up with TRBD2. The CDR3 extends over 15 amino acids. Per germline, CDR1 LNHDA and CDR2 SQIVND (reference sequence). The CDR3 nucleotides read TGTGTCAGCCGACTAGCGGGGGGATCCTCCTACGAGCAGTACTTC. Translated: CVSRLAGGSSYEQYF. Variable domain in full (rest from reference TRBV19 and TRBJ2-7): DGGITQSPKYLFRKEGQNVTLSCEQNLNHDAMYWYRQDPGQGLRLIYYSQIVNDFQKGDIAEGYSVSREKKESFPLTVTSAQKNPTAFYLCVSRLAGGSSYEQYFGPGTRLTVT.

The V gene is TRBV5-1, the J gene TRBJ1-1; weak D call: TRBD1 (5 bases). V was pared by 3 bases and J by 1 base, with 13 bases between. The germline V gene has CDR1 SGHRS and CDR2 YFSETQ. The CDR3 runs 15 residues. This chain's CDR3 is CASSSGTQRNTEAFF. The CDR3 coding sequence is TGCGCCAGCAGCTCAGGGACTCAGCGGAACACTGAAGCTTTCTTT.

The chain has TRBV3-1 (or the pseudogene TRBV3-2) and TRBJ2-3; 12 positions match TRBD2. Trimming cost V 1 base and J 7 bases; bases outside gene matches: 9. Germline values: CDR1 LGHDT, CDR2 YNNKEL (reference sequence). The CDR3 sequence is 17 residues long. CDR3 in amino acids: CASSQASGGAGLNTQYF. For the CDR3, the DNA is TGTGCCAGCAGCCAAGCTAGCGGGGGGGCCGGATTAAATACGCAGTATTTT.

CDR3: CSVVAGQETQYF. CDR3 sequence (DNA): TGCAGCGTTGTAGCGGGTCAAGAGACCCAGTACTTC. V usage is TRBV29-1 and J usage is TRBJ2-5; 7 nucleotides align to TRBD2. The CDR3 sequence is 12 residues long. The germline CDR1 and CDR2 sequences are SQVTM and ANQGSEA. The J segment lost 2 bases and the V segment lost 4 bases, leaving 1 base of the junction unmatched.

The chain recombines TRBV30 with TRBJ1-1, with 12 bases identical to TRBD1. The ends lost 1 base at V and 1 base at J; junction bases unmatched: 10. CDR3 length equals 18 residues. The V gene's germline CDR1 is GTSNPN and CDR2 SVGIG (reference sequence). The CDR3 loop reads CAWSDRGDRGRRNTEAFF. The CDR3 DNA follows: TGTGCCTGGAGTGACCGGGGGGACAGGGGGCGGAGGAACACTGAAGCTTTCTTT.

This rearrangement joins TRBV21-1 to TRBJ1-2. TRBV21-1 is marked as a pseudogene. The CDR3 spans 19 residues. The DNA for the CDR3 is TGTGCCAGCCTGCCCTCCCATCCACTCGTCCATGTGGCCTTCTATGGCTACACCTTC. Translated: CASLPSHPLVHVAFYGYTF.

The chain's CDR3 is CASRPGLGGNQPQHF. As DNA, the CDR3 is TGTGCCAGCAGACCTGGACTGGGTGGCAATCAGCCCCAGCATTTT. The V and J genes are TRBV6-5 and TRBJ1-5; the D is unclear. This CDR3 is 15 amino acids long. Germline values: CDR1 MNHEY, CDR2 SVGAGI. V lost 6 bases to trimming and J lost 2 bases, with 14 bases between them.

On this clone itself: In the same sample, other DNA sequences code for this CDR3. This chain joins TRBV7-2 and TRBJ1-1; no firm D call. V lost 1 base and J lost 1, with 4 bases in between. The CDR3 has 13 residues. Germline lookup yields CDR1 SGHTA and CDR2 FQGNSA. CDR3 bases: TGTGCCAGCAGCTTAGGTAGGAACACTGAAGCTTTCTTT. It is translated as CASSLGRNTEAFF.

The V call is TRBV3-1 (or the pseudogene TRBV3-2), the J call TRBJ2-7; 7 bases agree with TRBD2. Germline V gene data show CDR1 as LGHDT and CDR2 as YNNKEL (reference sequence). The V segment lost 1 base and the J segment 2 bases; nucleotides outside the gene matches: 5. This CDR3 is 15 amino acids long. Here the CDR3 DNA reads TGTGCCAGCAGCCAAGGCGGACTAGGAGCCTACGAGCAGTACTTC. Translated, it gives CASSQGGLGAYEQYF.

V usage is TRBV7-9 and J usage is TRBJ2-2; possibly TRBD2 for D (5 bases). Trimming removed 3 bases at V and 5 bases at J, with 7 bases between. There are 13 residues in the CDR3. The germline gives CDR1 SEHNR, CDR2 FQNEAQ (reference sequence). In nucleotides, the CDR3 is TGTGCCAGCAGCTTGCAGCGGACCGGGGAGCTGTTTTTT. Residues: CASSLQRTGELFF.

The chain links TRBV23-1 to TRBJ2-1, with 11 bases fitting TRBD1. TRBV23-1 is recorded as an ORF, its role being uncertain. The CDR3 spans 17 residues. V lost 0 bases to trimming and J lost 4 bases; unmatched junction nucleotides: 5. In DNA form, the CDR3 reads TGCGCCAGCAGTCAATCGGGGGGACAGGGGGATTACAATGAGCAGTTCTTC. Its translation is CASSQSGGQGDYNEQFF.

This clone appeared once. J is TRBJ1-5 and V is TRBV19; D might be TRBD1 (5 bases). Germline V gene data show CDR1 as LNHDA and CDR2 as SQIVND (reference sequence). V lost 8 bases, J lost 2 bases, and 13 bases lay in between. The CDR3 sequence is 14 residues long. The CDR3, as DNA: TGTGCCAGTGGGGGGAGCAGGGGCAATCAGCCCCAGCATTTT. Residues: CASGGSRGNQPQHF.

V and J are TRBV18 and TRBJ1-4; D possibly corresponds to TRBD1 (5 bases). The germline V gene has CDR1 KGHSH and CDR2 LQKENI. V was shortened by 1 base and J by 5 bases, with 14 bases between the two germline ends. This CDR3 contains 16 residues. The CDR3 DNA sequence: TGTGCCAGCTCACCACAGCGGGCAGGGAGAAATGAAAAACTGTTTTTT. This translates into CASSPQRAGRNEKLFF.

CDR3 sequence (DNA): TGTGCCAGCAGTGACCGGACAGAGAGCTCCTACGAGCAGTACTTC. This codes for CASSDRTESSYEQYF. The chain is built from TRBV6-1 and TRBJ2-7; maybe TRBD1 (6 bases). Trimming stripped 3 bases from V and 0 bases from J, with 12 bases between. The CDR3 loop spans 15 amino acids. CDR1 and CDR2 from the germline V gene are MNHNS and SASEGT.

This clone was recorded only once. As DNA, the CDR3 is TGTGCCAGCACCCCCGGTAAGGGGGTTAACTATGGCTACACCTTC. Translated, it gives CASTPGKGVNYGYTF. This sequence joins TRBV6-2 or TRBV6-3 and TRBJ1-2; D might be TRBD1 (6 bases). The CDR3 covers 15 residues. V lost 7 bases and J 1 base, leaving 16 bases between the germline ends. The germline V gene has CDR1 MNHEY and CDR2 SVGEGT.

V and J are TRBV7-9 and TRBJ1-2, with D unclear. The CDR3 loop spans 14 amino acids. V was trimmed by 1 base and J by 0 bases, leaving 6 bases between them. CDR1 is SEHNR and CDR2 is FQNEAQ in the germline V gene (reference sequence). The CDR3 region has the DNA TGTGCCAGCAGCTTAGAATCAGCTAACTATGGCTACACCTTC. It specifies CASSLESANYGYTF. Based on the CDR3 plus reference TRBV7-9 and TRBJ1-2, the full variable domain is DTGVSQNPRHKITKRGQNVTFRCDPISEHNRLYWYRQTLGQGPEFLTYFQNEAQLEKSRLLSDRFSAERPKGSFSTLEIQRTEQGDSAMYLCASSLESANYGYTFGSGTRLTVV.

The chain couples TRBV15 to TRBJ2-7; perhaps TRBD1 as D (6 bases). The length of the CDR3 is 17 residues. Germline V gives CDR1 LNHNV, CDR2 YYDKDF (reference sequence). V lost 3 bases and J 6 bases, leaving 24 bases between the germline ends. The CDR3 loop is CATSSRAEGHRRVEQYF. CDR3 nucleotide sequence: TGTGCCACCAGCAGTAGGGCCGAGGGACACCGACGAGTCGAGCAGTACTTC. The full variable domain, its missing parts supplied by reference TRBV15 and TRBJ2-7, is DAMVIQNPRYQVTQFGKPVTLSCSQTLNHNVMYWYQQKSSQAPKLLFHYYDKDFNNEADTPDNFQSRRPNTSFCFLDIRSPGLGDTAMYLCATSSRAEGHRRVEQYFGPGTRLTVT.

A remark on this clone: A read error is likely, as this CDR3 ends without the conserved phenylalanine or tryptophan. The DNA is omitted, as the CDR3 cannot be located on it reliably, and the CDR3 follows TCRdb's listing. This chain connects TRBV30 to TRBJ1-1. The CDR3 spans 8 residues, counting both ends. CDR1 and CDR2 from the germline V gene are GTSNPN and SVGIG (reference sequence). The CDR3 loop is CAWRSIPE.

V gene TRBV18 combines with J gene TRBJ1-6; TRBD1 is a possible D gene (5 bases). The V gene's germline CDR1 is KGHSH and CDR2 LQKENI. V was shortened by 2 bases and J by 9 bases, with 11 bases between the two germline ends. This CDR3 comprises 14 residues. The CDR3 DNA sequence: TGTGCCAGCTCACCAGGTGACAGTGGTTCACCCCTCCACTTT. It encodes CASSPGDSGSPLHF. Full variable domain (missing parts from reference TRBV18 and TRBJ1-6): NAGVMQNPRHLVRRRGQEARLRCSPMKGHSHVYWYRQLPEEGLKFMVYLQKENIIDESGMPKERFSAEFPKEGPSILRIQQVVRGDSAAYFCASSPGDSGSPLHFGNGTRLTVT.

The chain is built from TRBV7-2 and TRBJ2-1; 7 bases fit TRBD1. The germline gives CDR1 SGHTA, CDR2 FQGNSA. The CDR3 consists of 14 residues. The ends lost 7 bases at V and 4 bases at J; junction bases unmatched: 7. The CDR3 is CASTPGTEYNEQFF. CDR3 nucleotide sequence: TGTGCCAGCACCCCCGGGACAGAATACAATGAGCAGTTCTTC.

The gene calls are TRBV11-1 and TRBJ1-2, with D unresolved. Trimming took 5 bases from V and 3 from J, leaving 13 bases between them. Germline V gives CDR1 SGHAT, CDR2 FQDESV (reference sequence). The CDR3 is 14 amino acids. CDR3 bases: TGTGCCAGCAGCCCTCAGACGGGAGACTATGGCTACACCTTC. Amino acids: CASSPQTGDYGYTF.

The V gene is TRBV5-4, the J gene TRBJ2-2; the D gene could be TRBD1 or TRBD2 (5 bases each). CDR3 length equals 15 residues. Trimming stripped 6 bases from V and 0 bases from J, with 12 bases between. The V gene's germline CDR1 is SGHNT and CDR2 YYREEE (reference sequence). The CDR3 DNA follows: TGTGCCAGCAACTGGGGACCAGCGAACACCGGGGAGCTGTTTTTT. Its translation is CASNWGPANTGELFF.

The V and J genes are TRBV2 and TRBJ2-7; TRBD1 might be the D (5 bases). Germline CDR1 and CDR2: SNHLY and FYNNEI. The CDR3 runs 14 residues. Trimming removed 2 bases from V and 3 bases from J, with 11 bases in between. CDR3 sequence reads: CASSEWGLRYEQYF. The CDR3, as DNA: TGTGCCAGCAGTGAATGGGGCCTTCGCTACGAGCAGTACTTC.